This T cell receptor (beta chain) was identified in a study of T cells in Graves' hyperthyroidism and ophthalmopathy. Amplification of TCR beta CDR3 regions was performed using RNA transcripts as template. A set of HTBI primers served as the primers for a first-round RT-PCR of the TCR CDR3. TCRdb itself ran the multiplex PCR reads through MiXCR, one entry per CDR3 protein. This table holds approximately 510,000 distinct CDR3 sequences, around 50% found once. This clonotype has ten or more counts. The sequence derives from an adult woman with Graves' disease, either hyperthyroidism or ophthalmopathy (not recorded which). Sequencing was carried out using peripheral blood or thyroid tissue (not recorded which).

CDR3 loop: CSVERGGYREQYF. The CDR3, as DNA: TGCAGCGTTGAAAGGGGCGGCTATAGGGAGCAGTACTTC. This chain uses TRBV29-1 with TRBJ2-7; D possibly corresponds to TRBD1 (5 bases). In germline, CDR1 is SQVTM, CDR2 ANQGSEA. The CDR3 has 13 residues. Trimming left V 2 bases short and J 7 bases short, with 15 bases between.